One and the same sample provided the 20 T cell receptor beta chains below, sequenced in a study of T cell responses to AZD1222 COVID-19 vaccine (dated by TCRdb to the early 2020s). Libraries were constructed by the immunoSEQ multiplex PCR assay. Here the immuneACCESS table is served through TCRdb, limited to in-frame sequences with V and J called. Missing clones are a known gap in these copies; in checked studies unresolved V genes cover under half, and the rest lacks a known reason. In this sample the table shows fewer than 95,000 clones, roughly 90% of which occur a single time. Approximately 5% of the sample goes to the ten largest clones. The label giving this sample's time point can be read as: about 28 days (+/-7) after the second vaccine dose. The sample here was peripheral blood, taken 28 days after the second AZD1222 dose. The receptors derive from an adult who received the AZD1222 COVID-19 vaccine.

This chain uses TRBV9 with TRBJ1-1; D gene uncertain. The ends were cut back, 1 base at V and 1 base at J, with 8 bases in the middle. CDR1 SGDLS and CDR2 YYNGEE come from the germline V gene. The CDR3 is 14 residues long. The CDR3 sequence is CASSVLPQNTEAFF. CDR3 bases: TGTGCCAGCAGCGTACTCCCCCAGAACACTGAAGCTTTCTTT. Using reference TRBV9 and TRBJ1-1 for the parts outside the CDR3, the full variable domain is DSGVTQTPKHLITATGQRVTLRCSPRSGDLSVYWYQQSLDQGLQFLIQYYNGEERAKGNILERFSAQQFPDLHSELNLSSLELGDSALYFCASSVLPQNTEAFFGQGTRLTVV.

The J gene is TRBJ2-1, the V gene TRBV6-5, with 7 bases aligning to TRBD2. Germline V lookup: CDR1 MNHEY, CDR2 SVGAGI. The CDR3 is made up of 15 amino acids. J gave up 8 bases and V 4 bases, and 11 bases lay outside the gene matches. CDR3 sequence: CASSSGLSPNHEQFF. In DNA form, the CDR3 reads TGTGCCAGCAGTTCGGGACTAAGCCCTAACCATGAGCAGTTCTTC.

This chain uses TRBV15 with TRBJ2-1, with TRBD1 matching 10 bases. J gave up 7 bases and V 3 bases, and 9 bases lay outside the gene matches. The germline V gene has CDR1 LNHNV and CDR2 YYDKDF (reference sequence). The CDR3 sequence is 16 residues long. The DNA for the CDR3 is TGTGCCACCAGCAGGAGGGGACAGGGGTTGAGTAATGAGCAGTTCTTC. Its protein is CATSRRGQGLSNEQFF. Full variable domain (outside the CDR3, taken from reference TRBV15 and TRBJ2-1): DAMVIQNPRYQVTQFGKPVTLSCSQTLNHNVMYWYQQKSSQAPKLLFHYYDKDFNNEADTPDNFQSRRPNTSFCFLDIRSPGLGDTAMYLCATSRRGQGLSNEQFFGPGTRLTVL.

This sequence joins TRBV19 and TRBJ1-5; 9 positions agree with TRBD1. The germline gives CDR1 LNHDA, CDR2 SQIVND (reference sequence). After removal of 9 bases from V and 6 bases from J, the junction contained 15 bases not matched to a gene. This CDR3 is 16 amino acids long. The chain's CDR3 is CASGILTGGTGQPQHF. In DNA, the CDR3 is TGTGCCAGCGGTATTCTTACAGGGGGCACGGGTCAGCCCCAGCATTTT. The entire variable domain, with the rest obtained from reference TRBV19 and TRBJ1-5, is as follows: DGGITQSPKYLFRKEGQNVTLSCEQNLNHDAMYWYRQDPGQGLRLIYYSQIVNDFQKGDIAEGYSVSREKKESFPLTVTSAQKNPTAFYLCASGILTGGTGQPQHFGDGTRLSIL.

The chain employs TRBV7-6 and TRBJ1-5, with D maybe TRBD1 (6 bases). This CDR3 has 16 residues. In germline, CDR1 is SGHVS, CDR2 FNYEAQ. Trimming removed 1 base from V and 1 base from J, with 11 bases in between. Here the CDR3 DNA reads TGTGCCAGCAGCTTAGGCCCGGGACAAAGCAATCAGCCCCAGCATTTT. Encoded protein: CASSLGPGQSNQPQHF.

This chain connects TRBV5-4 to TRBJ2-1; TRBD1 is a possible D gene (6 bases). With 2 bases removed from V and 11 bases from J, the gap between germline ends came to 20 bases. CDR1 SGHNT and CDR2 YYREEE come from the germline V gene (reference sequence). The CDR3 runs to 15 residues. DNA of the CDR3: TGTGCCAGCAGCTTAGTATCAGGGGCTGACCGTCAGCAGTTCTTC. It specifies CASSLVSGADRQQFF.

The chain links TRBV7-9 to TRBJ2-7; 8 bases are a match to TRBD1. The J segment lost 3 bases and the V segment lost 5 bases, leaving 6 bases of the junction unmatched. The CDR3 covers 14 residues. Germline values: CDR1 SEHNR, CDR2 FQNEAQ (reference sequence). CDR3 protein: CASSPRQGIYEQYF. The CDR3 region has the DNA TGTGCCAGCAGCCCCCGACAGGGGATCTACGAGCAGTACTTC.

The CDR3 DNA reads TGTGCCAGCAGCCAAGGAGATATCCGCACAGATACGCAGTATTTT. This gives the protein CASSQGDIRTDTQYF. This chain uses TRBV3-1 (or the pseudogene TRBV3-2) with TRBJ2-3; no clear D gene. Trimming left V 1 base short and J 1 base short, with 9 bases between. CDR3 size: 15 residues. CDR1 is LGHDT and CDR2 is YNNKEL in the germline V gene (reference sequence).

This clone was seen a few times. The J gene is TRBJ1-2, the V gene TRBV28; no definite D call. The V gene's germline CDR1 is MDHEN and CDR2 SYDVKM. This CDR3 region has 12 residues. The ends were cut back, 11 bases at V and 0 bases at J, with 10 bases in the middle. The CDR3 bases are TGTGCCGTCACGGGTCCTAACTATGGCTACACCTTC. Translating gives CAVTGPNYGYTF.

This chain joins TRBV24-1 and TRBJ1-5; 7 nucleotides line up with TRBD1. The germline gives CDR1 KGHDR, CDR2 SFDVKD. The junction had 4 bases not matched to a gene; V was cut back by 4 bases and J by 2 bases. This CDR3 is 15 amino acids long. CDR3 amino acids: CATSENGQGNQPQHF. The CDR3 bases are TGTGCCACCAGTGAAAATGGACAGGGCAATCAGCCCCAGCATTTT.

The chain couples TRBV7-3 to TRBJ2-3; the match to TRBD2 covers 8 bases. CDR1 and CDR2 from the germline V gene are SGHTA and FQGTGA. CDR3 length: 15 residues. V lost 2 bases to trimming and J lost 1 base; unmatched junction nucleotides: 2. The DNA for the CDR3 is TGTGCCAGCAGCTTAGCGGGGGGACGCACAGATACGCAGTATTTT. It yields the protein CASSLAGGRTDTQYF.

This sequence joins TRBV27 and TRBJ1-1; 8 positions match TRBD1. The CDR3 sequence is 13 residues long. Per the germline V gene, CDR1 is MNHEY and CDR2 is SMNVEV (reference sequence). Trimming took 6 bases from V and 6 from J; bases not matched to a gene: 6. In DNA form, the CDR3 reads TGTGCCAGCAGGGACAGGGCGACTTCTGAAGCTTTCTTT. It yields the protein CASRDRATSEAFF.

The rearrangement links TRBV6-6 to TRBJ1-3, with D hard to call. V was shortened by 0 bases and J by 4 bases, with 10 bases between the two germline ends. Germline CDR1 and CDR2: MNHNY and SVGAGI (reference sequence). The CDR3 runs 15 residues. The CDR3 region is CASSYSSGGGNTIYF. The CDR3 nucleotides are TGTGCCAGCAGTTACTCGTCAGGTGGCGGAAACACCATATATTTT.

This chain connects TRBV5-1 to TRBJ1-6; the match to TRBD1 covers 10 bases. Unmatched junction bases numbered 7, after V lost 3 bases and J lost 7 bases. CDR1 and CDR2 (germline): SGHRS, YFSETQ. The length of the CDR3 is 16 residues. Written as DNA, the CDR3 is TGCGCCAGCAGCTACCGGGGACAGGGGACAAATTCACCCCTCCACTTT. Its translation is CASSYRGQGTNSPLHF.

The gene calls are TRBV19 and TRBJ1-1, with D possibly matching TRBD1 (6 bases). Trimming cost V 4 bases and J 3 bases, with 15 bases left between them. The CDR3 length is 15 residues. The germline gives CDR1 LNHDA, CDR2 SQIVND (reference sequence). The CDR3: CASSKRGRWDTEAFF. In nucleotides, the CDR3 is TGTGCCAGTAGTAAGCGGGGGCGCTGGGACACTGAAGCTTTCTTT.

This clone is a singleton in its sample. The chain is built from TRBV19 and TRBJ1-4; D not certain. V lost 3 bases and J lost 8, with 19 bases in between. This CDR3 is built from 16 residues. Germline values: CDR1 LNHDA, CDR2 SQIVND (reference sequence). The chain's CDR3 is CASSIGRPNTREKLFF. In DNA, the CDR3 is TGTGCCAGTAGTATTGGCAGGCCCAATACACGGGAAAAACTGTTTTTT.

This chain's CDR3 is CASSRQGTLGTQYF. DNA of the CDR3: TGTGCCAGCAGCAGACAGGGGACATTAGGGACGCAGTATTTT. The chain has TRBV6-4 and TRBJ2-3; 8 nucleotides align to TRBD1. The V gene end was trimmed by 6 bases and the J gene end by 9 bases; junction bases not matched to a gene: 11. Germline V gene sequence: CDR1 MRHNA, CDR2 SNTAGT. This CDR3 has 14 residues.

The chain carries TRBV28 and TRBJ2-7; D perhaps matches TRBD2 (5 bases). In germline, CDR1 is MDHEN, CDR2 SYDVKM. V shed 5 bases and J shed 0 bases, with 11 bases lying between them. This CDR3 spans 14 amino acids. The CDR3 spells CASSRTSSSYEQYF. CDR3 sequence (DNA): TGTGCCAGCAGTAGAACTAGTTCCTCCTACGAGCAGTACTTC.

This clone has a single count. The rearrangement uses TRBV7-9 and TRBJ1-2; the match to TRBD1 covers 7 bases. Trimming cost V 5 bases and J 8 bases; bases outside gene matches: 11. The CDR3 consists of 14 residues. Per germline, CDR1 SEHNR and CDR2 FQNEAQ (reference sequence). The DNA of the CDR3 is TGTGCCAGCAGCCATTCCGCGGGGACAGCCGGCTACACCTTC. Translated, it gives CASSHSAGTAGYTF.

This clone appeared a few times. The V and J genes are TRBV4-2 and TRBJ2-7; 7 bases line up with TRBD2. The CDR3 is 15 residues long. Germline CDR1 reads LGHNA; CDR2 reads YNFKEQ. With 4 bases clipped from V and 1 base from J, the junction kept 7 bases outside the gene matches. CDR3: CASSPTGGGSYEQYF. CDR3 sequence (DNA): TGTGCCAGCAGCCCGACGGGGGGAGGGTCCTACGAGCAGTACTTC.